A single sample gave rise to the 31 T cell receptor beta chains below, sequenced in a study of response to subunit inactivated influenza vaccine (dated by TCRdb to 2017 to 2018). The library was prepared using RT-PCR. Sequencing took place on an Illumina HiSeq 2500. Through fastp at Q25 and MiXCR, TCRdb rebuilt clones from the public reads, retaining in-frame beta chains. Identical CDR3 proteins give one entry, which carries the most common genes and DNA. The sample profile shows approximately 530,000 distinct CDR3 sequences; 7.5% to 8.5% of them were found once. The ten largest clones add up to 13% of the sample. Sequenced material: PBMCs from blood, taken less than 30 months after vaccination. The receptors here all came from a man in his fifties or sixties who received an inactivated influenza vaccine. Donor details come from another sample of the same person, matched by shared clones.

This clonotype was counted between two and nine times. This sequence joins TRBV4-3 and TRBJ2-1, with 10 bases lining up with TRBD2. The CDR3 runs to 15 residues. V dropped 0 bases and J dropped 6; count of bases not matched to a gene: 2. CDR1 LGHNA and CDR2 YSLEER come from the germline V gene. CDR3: CASSQDQREGNEQFF. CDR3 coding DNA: TGCGCCAGCAGCCAAGATCAGCGGGAGGGCAATGAGCAGTTCTTC.

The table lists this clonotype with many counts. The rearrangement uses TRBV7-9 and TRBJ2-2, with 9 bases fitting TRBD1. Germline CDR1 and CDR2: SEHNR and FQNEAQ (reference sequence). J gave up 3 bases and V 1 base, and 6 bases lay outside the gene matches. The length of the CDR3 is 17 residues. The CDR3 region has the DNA TGTGCCAGCAGCTTAGGAACCGGGACAGGGTACACCGGGGAGCTGTTTTTT. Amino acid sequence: CASSLGTGTGYTGELFF.

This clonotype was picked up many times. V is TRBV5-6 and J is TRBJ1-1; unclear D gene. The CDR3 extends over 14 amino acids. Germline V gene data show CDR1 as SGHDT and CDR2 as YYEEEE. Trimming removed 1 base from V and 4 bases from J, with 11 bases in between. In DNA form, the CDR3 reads TGTGCCAGCAGCTTGTTTCGGGGAGTCACTGAAGCTTTCTTT. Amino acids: CASSLFRGVTEAFF.

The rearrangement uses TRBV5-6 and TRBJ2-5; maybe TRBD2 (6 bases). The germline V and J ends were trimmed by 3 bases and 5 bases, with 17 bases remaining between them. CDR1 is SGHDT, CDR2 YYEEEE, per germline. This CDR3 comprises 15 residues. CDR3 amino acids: CASSSGTSLMETQYF. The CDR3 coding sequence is TGTGCCAGCAGCTCCGGGACTTCATTGATGGAGACCCAGTACTTC. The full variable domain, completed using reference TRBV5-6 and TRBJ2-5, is DAGVTQSPTHLIKTRGQQVTLRCSPKSGHDTVSWYQQALGQGPQFIFQYYEEEERQRGNFPDRFSGHQFPNYSSELNVNALLLGDSALYLCASSSGTSLMETQYFGPGTRLLVL.

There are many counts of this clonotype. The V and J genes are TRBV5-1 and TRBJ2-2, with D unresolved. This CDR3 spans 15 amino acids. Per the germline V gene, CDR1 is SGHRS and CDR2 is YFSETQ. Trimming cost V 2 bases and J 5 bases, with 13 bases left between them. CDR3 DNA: TGCGCCAGCAGCTTTGGGCAGCTTAGTACCGGGGAGCTGTTTTTT. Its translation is CASSFGQLSTGELFF. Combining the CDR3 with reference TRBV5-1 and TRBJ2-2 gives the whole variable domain KAGVTQTPRYLIKTRGQQVTLSCSPISGHRSVSWYQQTPGQGLQFLFEYFSETQRNKGNFPGRFSGRQFSNSRSEMNVSTLELGDSALYLCASSFGQLSTGELFFGEGSRLTVL.

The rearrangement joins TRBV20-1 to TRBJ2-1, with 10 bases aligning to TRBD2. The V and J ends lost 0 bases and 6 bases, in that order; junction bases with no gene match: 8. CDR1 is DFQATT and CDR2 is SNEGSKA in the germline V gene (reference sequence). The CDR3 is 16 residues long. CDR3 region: CSARDEAGGWSNEQFF. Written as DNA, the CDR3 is TGCAGTGCTAGAGATGAAGCGGGAGGGTGGAGCAATGAGCAGTTCTTC.

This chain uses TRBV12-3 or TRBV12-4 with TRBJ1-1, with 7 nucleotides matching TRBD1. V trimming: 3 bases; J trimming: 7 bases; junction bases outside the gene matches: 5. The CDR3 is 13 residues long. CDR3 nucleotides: TGTGCCAGCAGTTTCGGACAGGCAAGTGAAGCTTTCTTT. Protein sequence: CASSFGQASEAFF.

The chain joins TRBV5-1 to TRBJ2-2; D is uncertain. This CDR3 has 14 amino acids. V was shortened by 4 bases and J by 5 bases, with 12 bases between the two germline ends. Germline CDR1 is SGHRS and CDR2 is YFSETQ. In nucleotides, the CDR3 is TGCGCCAGCAGCAGCCGGCCCCAGACCGGGGAGCTGTTTTTT. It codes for CASSSRPQTGELFF. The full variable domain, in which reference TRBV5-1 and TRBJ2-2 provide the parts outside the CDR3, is KAGVTQTPRYLIKTRGQQVTLSCSPISGHRSVSWYQQTPGQGLQFLFEYFSETQRNKGNFPGRFSGRQFSNSRSEMNVSTLELGDSALYLCASSSRPQTGELFFGEGSRLTVL.

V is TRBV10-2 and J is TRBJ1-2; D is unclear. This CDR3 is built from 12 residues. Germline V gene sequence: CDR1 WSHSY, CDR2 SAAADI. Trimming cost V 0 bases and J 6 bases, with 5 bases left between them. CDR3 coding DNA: TGCGCCAGCAGTGAGTCGTGGGATGGCTACACCTTC. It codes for CASSESWDGYTF.

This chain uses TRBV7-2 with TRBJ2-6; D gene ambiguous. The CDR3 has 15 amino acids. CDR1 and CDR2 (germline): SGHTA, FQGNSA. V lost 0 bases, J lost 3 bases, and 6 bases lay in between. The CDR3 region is CASSLARRGANVLTF. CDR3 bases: TGTGCCAGCAGCTTAGCTCGGCGTGGGGCCAACGTCCTGACTTTC.

For the CDR3, the DNA is TGTGCCAGCAGTCGGCTAATCTACGAGCAGTACTTC. Protein sequence: CASSRLIYEQYF. The V gene is TRBV6-2 or TRBV6-3, the J gene TRBJ2-7, with D uncertain. The CDR3 consists of 12 residues. V was cut by 5 bases and J by 3 bases, with 8 bases left in between. In germline, CDR1 is MNHEY, CDR2 SVGEGT.

The CDR3 loop reads CASSSGTSGSRNEQFF. DNA for the CDR3: TGTGCCAGCAGTTCCGGGACTAGCGGGAGTAGGAATGAGCAGTTCTTC. The genes are TRBV27 and TRBJ2-1; TRBD2 matches 14 bases. The CDR3 loop spans 16 amino acids. From germline, CDR1 is MNHEY and CDR2 SMNVEV (reference sequence). The trim removed 4 bases at V and 7 bases at J, leaving 6 bases unmatched.

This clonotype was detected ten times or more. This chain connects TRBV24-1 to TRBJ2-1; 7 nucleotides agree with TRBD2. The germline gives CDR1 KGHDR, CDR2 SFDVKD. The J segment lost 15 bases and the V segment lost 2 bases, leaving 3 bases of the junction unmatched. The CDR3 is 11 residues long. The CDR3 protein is CATSDWDYLFF. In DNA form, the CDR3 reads TGTGCCACCAGTGATTGGGACTACCTGTTCTTC.

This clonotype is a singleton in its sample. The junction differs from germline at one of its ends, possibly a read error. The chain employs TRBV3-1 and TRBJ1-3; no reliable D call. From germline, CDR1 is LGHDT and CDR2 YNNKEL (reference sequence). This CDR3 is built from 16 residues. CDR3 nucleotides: TGTGCCAGCAGCCATAGCAGGAGGGTTCGAGGAAACGCCATATATTTT. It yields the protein CASSHSRRVRGNAIYF.

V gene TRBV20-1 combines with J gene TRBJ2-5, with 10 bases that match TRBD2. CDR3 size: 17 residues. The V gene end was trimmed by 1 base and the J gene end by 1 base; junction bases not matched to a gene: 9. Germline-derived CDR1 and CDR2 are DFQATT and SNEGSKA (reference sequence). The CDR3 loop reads CSARGSLAGDFQETQYF. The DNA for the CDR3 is TGCAGTGCTAGAGGTTCCCTAGCGGGGGATTTCCAAGAGACCCAGTACTTC.

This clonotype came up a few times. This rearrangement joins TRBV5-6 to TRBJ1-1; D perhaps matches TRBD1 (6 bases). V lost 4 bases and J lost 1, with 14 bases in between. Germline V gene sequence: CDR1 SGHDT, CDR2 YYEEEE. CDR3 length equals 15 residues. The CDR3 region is CASSGRGRGNTEAFF. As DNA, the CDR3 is TGTGCCAGCAGCGGCAGGGGCAGGGGGAACACTGAAGCTTTCTTT.

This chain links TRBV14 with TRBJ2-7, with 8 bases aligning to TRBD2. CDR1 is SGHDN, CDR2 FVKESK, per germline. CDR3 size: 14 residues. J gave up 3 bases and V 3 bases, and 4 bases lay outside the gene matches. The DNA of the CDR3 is TGTGCCAGCAGCCAGCATAGCGGGGTCTACGAGCAGTACTTC. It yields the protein CASSQHSGVYEQYF. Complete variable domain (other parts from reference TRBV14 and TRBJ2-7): EAGVTQFPSHSVIEKGQTVTLRCDPISGHDNLYWYRRVMGKEIKFLLHFVKESKQDESGMPNNRFLAERTGGTYSTLKVQPAELEDSGVYFCASSQHSGVYEQYFGPGTRLTVT.

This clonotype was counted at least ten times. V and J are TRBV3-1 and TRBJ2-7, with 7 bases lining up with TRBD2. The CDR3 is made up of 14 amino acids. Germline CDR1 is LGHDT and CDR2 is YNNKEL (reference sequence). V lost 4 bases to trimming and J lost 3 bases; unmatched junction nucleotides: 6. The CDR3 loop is CASSPGLVGYEQYF. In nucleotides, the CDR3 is TGTGCCAGCAGCCCAGGACTAGTTGGCTACGAGCAGTACTTC.

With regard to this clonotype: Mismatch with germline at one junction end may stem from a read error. CDR3 in amino acids: CSARDLDRAGNTIYF. CDR3 nucleotides: TGCAGTGCTAGAGATCTTGACAGGGCTGGGAACACCATATATTTT. This sequence joins TRBV20-1 and TRBJ1-3; 7 nucleotides match TRBD1. This CDR3 region has 15 residues. CDR1 is DFQATT, CDR2 SNEGSKA, per germline (reference sequence).

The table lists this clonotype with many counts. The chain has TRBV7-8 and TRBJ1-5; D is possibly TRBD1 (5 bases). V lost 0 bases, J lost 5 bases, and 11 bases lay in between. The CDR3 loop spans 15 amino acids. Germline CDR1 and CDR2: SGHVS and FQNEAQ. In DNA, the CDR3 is TGTGCCAGCAGCTTAGCGCTCCGGGGCGATCAGCCCCAGCATTTT. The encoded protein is CASSLALRGDQPQHF.

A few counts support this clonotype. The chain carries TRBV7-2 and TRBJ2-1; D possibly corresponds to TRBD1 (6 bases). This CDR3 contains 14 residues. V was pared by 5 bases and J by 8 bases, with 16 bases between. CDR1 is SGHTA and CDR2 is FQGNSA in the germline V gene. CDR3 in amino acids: CASSAGTPRHEQFF. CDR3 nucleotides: TGTGCCAGCAGCGCCGGGACACCCCGGCATGAGCAGTTCTTC.

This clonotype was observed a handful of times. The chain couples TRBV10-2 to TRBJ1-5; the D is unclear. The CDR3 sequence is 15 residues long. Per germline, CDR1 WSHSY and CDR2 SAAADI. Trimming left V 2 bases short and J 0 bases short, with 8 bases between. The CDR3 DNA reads TGCGCCAGCAGTGAGGAGGGTCCTAGCAATCAGCCCCAGCATTTT. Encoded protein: CASSEEGPSNQPQHF.

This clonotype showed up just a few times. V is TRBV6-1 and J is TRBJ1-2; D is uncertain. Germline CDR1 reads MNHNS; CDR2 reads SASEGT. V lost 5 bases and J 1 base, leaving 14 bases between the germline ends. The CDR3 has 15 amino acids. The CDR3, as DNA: TGTGCCAGCAGTCGCACTTCCGACGGTAACTATGGCTACACCTTC. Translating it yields CASSRTSDGNYGYTF.

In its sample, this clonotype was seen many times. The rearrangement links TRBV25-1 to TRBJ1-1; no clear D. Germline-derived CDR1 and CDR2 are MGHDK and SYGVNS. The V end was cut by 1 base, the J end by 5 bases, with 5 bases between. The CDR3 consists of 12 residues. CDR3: CASSEFGTEAFF. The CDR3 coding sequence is TGTGCCAGCAGTGAATTTGGGACTGAAGCTTTCTTT.

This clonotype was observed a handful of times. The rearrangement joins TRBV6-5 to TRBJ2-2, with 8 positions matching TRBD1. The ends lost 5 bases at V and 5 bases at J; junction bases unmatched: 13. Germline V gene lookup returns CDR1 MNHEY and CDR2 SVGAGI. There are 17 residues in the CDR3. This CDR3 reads CASSNGVSTGGTGELFF. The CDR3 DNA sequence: TGTGCCAGCAGTAACGGCGTCTCAACAGGGGGAACCGGGGAGCTGTTTTTT.

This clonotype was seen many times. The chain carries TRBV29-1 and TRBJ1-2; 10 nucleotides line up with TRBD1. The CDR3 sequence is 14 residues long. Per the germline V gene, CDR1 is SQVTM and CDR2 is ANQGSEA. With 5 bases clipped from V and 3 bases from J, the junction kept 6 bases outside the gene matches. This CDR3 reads CSVTATGGDYGYTF. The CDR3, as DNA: TGCAGCGTTACCGCGACAGGGGGCGACTATGGCTACACCTTC.

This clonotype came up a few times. The CDR3 sequence: CASSYSGGQGAYEQYF. The CDR3 nucleotides are TGTGCCAGCAGTTACTCGGGGGGACAGGGGGCATACGAGCAGTACTTC. V is TRBV6-5 and J is TRBJ2-7; TRBD1 aligns across 12 bases. Germline-derived CDR1 and CDR2 are MNHEY and SVGAGI. V was clipped by 0 bases and J by 4 bases; unmatched bases: 4. The CDR3 loop spans 16 amino acids.

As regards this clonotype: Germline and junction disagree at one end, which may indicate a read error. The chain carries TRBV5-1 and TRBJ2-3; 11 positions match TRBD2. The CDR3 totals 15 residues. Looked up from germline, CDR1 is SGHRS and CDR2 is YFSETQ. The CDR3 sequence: CASSLETSGVDTQDF. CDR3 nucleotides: TGCGCCAGCAGCTTGGAGACTAGCGGGGTAGATACGCAGGATTTT.

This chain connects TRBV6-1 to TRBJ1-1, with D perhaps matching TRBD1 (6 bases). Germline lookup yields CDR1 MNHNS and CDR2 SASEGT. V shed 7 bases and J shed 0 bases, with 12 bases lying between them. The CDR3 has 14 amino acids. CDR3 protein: CASTRTALNTEAFF. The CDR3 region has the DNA TGTGCCAGCACCAGGACAGCCTTGAACACTGAAGCTTTCTTT.

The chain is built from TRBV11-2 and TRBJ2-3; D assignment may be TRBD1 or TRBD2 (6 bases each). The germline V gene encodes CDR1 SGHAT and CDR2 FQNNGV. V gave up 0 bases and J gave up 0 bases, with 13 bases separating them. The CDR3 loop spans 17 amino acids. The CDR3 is CASSLEGWGASTDTQYF. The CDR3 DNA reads TGTGCCAGCAGCTTAGAGGGGTGGGGGGCTAGCACAGATACGCAGTATTTT. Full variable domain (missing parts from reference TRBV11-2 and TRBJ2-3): EAGVAQSPRYKIIEKRQSVAFWCNPISGHATLYWYQQILGQGPKLLIQFQNNGVVDDSQLPKDRFSAERLKGVDSTLKIQPAKLEDSAVYLCASSLEGWGASTDTQYFGPGTRLTVL.

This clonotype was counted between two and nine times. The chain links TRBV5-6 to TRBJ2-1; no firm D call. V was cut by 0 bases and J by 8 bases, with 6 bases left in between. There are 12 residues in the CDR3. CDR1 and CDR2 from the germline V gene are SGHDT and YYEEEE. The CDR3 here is CASSLVGYEQFF. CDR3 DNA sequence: TGTGCCAGCAGCTTGGTCGGGTATGAGCAGTTCTTC.